This entry is about one T cell receptor (beta chain). These data are taken from a study of cytomegalovirus exposure and HLA in healthy donors. About the research overall: Genotyping of 430 or so donors showed that 80% to 90% belonged to the Caucasian-associated ancestry cluster.

The PCR contained 60 Vbeta and 13 Jbeta primers. This table comes from immunoSEQ multiplex PCR, and its TCRdb copy is limited to in-frame clones, with some not included. The sample contains tens of thousands of clones, 84% of which appear only once. Trimming cost V 9 bases and J 0 bases, with 12 bases left between them. Germline assignment: CDR1 MNHNY and CDR2 SVGAGI (reference sequence). The CDR3 extends over 14 amino acids. The rearrangement joins TRBV6-6 to TRBJ2-1, with D perhaps TRBD2 (5 bases). The TCR sequence derives from a young woman in good health and CMV-seropositive. Sequenced: PBMCs. The CDR3 sequence: CARTQDYSYNEQFF. The CDR3 DNA reads TGTGCCAGGACGCAAGACTACTCCTACAATGAGCAGTTCTTC.